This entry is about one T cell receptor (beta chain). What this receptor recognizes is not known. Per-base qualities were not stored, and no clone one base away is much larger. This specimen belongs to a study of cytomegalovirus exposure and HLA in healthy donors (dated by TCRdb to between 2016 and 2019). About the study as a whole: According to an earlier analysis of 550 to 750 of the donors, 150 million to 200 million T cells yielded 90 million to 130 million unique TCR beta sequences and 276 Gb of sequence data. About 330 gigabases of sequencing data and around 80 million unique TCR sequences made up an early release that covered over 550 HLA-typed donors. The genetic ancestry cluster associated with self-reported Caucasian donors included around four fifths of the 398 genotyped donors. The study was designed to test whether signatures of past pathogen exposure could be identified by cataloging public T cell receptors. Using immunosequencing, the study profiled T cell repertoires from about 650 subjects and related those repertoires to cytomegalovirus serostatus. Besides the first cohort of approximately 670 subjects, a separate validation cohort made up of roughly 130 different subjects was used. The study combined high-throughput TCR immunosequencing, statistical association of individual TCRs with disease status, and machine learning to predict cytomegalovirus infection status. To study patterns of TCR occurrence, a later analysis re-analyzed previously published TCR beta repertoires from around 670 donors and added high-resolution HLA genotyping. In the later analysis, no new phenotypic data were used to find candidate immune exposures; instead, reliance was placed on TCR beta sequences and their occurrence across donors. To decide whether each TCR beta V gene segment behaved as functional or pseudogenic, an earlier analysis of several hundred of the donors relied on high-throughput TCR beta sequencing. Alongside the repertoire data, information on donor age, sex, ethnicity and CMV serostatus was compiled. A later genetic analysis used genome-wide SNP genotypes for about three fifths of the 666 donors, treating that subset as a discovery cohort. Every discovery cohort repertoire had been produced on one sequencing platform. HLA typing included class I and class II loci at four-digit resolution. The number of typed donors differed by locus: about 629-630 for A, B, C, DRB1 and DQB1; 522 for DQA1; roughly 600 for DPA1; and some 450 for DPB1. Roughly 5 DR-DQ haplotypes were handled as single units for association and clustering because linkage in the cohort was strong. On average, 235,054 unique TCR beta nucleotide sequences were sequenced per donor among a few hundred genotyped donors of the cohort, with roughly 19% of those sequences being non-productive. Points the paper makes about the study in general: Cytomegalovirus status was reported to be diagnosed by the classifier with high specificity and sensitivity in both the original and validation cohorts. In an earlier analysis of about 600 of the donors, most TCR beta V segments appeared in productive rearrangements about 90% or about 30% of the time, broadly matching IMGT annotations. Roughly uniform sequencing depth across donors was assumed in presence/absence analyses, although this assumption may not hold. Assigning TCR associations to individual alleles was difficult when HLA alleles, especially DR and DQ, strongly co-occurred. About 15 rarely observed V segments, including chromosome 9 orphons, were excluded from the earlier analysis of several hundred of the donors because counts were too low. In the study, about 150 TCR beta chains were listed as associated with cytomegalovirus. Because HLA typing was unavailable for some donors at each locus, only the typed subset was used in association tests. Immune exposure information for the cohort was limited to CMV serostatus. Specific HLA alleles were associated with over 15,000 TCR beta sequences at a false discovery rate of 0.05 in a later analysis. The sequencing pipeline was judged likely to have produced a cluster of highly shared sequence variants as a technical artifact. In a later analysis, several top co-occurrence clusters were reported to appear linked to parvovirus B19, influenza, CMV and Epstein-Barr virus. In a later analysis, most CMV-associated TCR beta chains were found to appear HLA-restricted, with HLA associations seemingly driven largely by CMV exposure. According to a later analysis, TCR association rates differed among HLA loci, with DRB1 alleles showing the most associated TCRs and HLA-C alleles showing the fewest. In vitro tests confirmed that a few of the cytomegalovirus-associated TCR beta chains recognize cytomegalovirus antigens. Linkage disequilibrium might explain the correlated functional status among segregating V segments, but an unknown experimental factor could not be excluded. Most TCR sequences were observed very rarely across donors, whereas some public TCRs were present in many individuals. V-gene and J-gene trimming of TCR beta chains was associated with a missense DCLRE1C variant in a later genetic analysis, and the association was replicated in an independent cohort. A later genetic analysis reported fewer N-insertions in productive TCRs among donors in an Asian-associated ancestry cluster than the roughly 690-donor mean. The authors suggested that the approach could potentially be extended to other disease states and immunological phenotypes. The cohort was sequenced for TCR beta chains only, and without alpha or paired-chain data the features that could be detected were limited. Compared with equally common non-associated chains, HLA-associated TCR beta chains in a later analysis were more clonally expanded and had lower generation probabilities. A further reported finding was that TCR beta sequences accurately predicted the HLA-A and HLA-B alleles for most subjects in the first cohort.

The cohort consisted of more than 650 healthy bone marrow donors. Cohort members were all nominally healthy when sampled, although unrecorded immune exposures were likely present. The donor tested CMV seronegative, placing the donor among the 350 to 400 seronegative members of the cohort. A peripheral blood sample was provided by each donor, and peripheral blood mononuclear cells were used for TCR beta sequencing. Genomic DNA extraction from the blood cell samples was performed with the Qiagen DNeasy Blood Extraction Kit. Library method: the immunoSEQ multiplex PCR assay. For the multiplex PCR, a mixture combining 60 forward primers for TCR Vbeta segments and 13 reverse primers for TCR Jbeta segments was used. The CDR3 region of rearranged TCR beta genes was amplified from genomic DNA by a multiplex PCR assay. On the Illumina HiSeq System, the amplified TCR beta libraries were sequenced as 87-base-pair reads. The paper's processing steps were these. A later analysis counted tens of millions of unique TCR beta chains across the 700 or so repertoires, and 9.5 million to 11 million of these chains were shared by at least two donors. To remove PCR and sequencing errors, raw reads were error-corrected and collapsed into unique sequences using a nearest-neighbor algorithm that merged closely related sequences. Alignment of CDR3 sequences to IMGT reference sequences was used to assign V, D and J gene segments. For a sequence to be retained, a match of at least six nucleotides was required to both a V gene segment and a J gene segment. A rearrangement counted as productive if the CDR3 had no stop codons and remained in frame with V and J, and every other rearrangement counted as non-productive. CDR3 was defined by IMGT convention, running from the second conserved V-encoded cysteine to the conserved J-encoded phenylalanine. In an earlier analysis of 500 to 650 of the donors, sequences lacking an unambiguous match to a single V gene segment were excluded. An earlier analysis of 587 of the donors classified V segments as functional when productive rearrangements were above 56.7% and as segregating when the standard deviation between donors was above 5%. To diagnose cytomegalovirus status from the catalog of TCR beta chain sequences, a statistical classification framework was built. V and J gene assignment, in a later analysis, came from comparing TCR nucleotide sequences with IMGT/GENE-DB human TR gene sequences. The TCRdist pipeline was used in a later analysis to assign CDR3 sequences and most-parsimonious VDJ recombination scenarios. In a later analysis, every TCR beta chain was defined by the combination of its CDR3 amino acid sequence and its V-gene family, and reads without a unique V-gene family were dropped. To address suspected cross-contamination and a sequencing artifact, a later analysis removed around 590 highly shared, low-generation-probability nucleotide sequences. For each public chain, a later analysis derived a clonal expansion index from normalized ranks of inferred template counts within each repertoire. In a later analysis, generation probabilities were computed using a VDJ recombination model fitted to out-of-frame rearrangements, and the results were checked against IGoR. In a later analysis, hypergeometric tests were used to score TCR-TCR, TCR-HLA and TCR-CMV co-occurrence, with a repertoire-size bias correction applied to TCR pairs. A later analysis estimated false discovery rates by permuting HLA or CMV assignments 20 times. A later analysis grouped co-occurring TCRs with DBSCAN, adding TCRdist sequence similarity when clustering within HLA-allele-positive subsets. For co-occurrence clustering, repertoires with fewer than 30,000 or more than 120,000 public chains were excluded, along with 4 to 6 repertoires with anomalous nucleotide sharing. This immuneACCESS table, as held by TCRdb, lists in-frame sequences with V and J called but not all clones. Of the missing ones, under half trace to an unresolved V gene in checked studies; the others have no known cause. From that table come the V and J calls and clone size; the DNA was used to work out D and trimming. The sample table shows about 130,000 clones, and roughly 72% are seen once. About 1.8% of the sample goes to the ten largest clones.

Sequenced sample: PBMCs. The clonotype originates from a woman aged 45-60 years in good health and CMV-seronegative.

The CDR3 protein sequence reads: CASSPFLGQVNQPQHF. The DNA reads TGTGCCAGCAGCCCTTTTCTGGGACAGGTCAATCAGCCCCAGCATTTT. The rearrangement combines TRBV6-6 with TRBJ1-5, and TRBD1 matches 8 of the central bases. The germline V and J ends show losses of 6 bases and 3 bases respectively, and no gene match explains 10 bases of the junction. The germline V gene (reference sequence) yields MNHNY for CDR1 and SVGAGI for CDR2. CDR3 length: 16 amino acids, cysteine to phenylalanine. Here the CDR3 DNA is all that survives: 48 bases in frame from base 1.